These T cell receptor beta chains were read from a single sample in a study of T cell repertoires in cytomegalovirus infection. For these receptors, no antigen is known. TCRdb independently ran MiXCR on the reads; one entry per CDR3 protein. The profile covers roughly 920,000 distinct CDR3 sequences, with about 33% appearing a single time and about an eighth taken by the ten largest. The sequencing here drew on cultured CD8+ T cells from PBMCs, taken from culture after CMV antigen stimulation. The receptors originated from a human donor in good health (CMV status not recorded). Some clones in this sample may be carry-over from other donors' samples. Each CDR3 is given with its conserved first and last residue. Each record gives: clone size, D gene, V gene, J gene, CDR3 DNA, CDR3 protein. A D gene is named only where the DNA matches it firmly. Some rows have no size entry. The others give once, few or many, or a class for an expanded clone.

>NA|NA|TRBV19|TRBJ1-2
TGTGCCAGTAGTATAACCCGGACAGATAACTATGGCTACACCTTC
CASSITRTDNYGYTF
>many|NA|TRBV27|TRBJ1-1
TGTGCCAGCAGCTTAGCAGGGAACACTGAAGCTTTCTTT
CASSLAGNTEAFF
>NA|NA|TRBV7-9|TRBJ1-3
TGTGCCAGCAGCTTAGGAATCGTACGGCGGAATCCGGACCCTGGAAACACCATATATTTT
CASSLGIVRRNPDPGNTIYF
>few|NA|TRBV2|TRBJ2-1
TGTGCCAGCAGTGACGGTGAGAATGAGCAGTTCTTC
CASSDGENEQFF
>many|NA|TRBV7-8|TRBJ1-5
TGTGCCAGCAGCTTAGACCCGTTCGGGGCCGCGGGGAATCAGCCCCAGCATTTT
CASSLDPFGAAGNQPQHF
>NA|NA|TRBV6-6|TRBJ2-1
TGTGCCAGCAGTTACGAGTCCTACAATGAGCAGTTCTTC
CASSYESYNEQFF
>many|TRBD2|TRBV12-3/TRBV12-4|TRBJ2-1
TGTGCCAGCAGTTCTACGGGGGGGCCCTACAATGAGCAGTTCTTC
CASSSTGGPYNEQFF
>NA|NA|TRBV6-6|TRBJ2-7
TGTGCCAGCACTAACTGGGACGGACCCAACTACGAGCAGTACTTC
CASTNWDGPNYEQYF
>few|NA|TRBV7-9|TRBJ1-1
TGTGCCAGCAGCTTAGCCGACGGCGCTTTCTTT
CASSLADGAFF
>NA|NA|TRBV9|TRBJ2-6
TGTGCCAGCAGCGTAGCGAGGTCAGGGGCGGGGGCCAACGTCCTGACTTTC
CASSVARSGAGANVLTF
>few|NA|TRBV5-4|TRBJ2-1
TGTGCCAGCAGCCATTGGGGCGATGAGCAGTTCTTC
CASSHWGDEQFF
>NA|TRBD1|TRBV6-6|TRBJ2-1
TGTGCCAGCACCAGGACAGGGGCCTACAATGAGCAGTTCTTC
CASTRTGAYNEQFF
>few|NA|TRBV7-8|TRBJ1-5
TGTGCCAGCAGCTACCACAGGGGCAATCAGCCCCAGCATTTT
CASSYHRGNQPQHF
>NA|TRBD1|TRBV3-1|TRBJ1-4
TGTGCCAGCAGCCAATGGCAGGGGGCCGGATCGATGGAAGCTAATGAAAAACTGTTTTTT
CASSQWQGAGSMEANEKLFF
>many|NA|TRBV7-9|TRBJ2-2
TGTGCCAGCAGCTTAGGTTTGGACAGCCGTGGGAACACCGGGGAGCTGTTTTTT
CASSLGLDSRGNTGELFF
>few|NA|TRBV5-4|TRBJ2-5
TGTGCCAGCAGCCAGAAGGGGATGGCTAAGGAGACCCAGTACTTC
CASSQKGMAKETQYF
>NA|NA|TRBV7-6|TRBJ1-3
TGTGCCAGCAGCTTAGCGGACGGCTCTGGAAACACCATATATTTT
CASSLADGSGNTIYF
>once|NA|TRBV6-1|TRBJ2-2
TGTGCCAGCAGTGAAAGGTACCCCACCGGGGAGCTGTTTTTT
CASSERYPTGELFF
>NA|TRBD1|TRBV9|TRBJ1-1
TGTGCCAGCAGCGTGACAGGGATGAACACTGAAGCTTTCTTT
CASSVTGMNTEAFF
>NA|TRBD1|TRBV6-5|TRBJ1-3
TGTGCCAGCAGTTACAGAGGACAGGGGGCGAACACCATATATTTT
CASSYRGQGANTIYF
>few|NA|TRBV15|TRBJ1-4
TGTGCCACCAGCAGAGATCTTAGTCAGAACAAACTGTTTTTT
CATSRDLSQNKLFF
>NA|NA|TRBV6-8|TRBJ1-1
TGTGCCAGCAGTTACGGATCACATATGAGTACTGAAGCTTTCTTT
CASSYGSHMSTEAFF
>NA|NA|TRBV27|TRBJ1-5
TGTGCCAGCAGTCCACGGGGGGGAGGCCAGCGGCCCCAGCATTTT
CASSPRGGGQRPQHF
>NA|TRBD1|TRBV7-9|TRBJ2-1
TGTGCCAGCAGCACCTGGACAGGGCACAATGAGCAGTTCTTC
CASSTWTGHNEQFF
>many|NA|TRBV6-5|TRBJ1-5
TGTGCCAGCAGCTACGGCGGGAATCAGCCCCAGCATTTT
CASSYGGNQPQHF
>NA|NA|TRBV29-1|TRBJ2-7
TGCAGCGTTGCTGGGGGGAATACCTACGAGCAGTACTTC
CSVAGGNTYEQYF
>NA|NA|TRBV11-3|TRBJ2-7
TGTGCCAGCAGCTCGGCAGGAGGCTCCTACGAGCAGTACTTC
CASSSAGGSYEQYF
>NA|TRBD1|TRBV29-1|TRBJ2-2
TGCAGCGCGCCGGGACAGGGGTTCGGGGAGCTGTTTTTT
CSAPGQGFGELFF
>few|TRBD1|TRBV4-1|TRBJ2-7
TGCGCCAGCAGCCAGGACAGGGGGATATTCGAAGGGCAGTACTTC
CASSQDRGIFEGQYF
>NA|NA|TRBV6-1|TRBJ2-5
TGTGCCAGCATAGGAAGGGCGGAGACCCAGTACTTC
CASIGRAETQYF
>NA|TRBD1|TRBV7-2|TRBJ2-3
TGTGCCAGCAGCTCGCCGGGACAGCAACCTGATACGCAGTATTTT
CASSSPGQQPDTQYF